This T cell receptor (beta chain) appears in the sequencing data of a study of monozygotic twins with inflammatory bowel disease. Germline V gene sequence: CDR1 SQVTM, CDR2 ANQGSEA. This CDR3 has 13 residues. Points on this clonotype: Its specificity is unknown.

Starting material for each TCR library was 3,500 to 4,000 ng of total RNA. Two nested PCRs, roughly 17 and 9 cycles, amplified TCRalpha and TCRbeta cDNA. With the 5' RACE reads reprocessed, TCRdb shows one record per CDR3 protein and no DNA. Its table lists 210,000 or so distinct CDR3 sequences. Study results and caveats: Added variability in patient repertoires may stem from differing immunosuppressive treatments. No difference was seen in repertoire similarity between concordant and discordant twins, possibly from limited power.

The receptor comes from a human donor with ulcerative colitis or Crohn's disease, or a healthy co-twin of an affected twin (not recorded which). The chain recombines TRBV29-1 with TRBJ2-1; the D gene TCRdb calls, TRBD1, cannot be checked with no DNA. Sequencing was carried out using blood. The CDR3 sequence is CRGDGDSYNEQFF.